A selection of T cell receptor beta chains follows, all from one sample in a study of CDR3 diversity in severe acne. TCRdb re-called the PCR reads through MiXCR, storing one row per CDR3 protein. This sample has tens of thousands of distinct CDR3 sequences, with around 50% found just once. Sequencing was carried out using blood. The source is a male donor in good health, without acne. Each CDR3 is given with its conserved first and last residue. D genes are given only for firm matches. Clone size appears in some rows only: once, few, many, or a class for an expanded clone.

CDR3 protein,CDR3 DNA,D gene,V gene,clone size,J gene
CASSHPVAPYQQYF,TGTGCCAGCAGTCATCCAGTTGCGCCCTACCAGCAGTACTTC,.,TRBV25-1,few,TRBJ2-7
CSARAGTSGYNEQFF,TGCAGTGCTAGAGCCGGGACTAGCGGTTACAATGAGCAGTTCTTC,TRBD2,TRBV20-1,.,TRBJ2-1
CSARPQGANSPLHF,TGCAGTGCTAGACCCCAGGGGGCGAATTCACCCCTCCACTTT,TRBD1,TRBV20-1,.,TRBJ1-6
CASTPGQGANYGYTF,TGTGCCAGTACCCCAGGACAGGGAGCTAACTATGGCTACACCTTC,TRBD1,TRBV19,many,TRBJ1-2
CASSLGQDFFVDGYTF,TGCGCCAGCAGTCTGGGACAGGACTTTTTCGTGGATGGCTACACCTTC,TRBD1,TRBV10-2,.,TRBJ1-2
CASSELDYGEQFF,TGTGCCAGCAGTGAATTAGACTACGGTGAGCAGTTCTTC,.,TRBV2,many,TRBJ2-1
CSARDHRLQPNTGELFF,TGCAGTGCTAGAGATCATCGGCTTCAACCGAACACCGGGGAGCTGTTTTTT,.,TRBV20-1,many,TRBJ2-2
CASGTGIPATEAFF,TGTGCCAGCGGGACAGGGATTCCGGCCACTGAAGCTTTCTTT,TRBD1,TRBV28,.,TRBJ1-1
CASSLESGQGYEAFF,TGTGCCAGCAGCTTGGAAAGCGGACAGGGGTATGAAGCTTTCTTT,TRBD1,TRBV7-9,.,TRBJ1-1
CASSVSPGGYEQYF,TGCGCCAGCAGCGTGAGTCCGGGGGGCTACGAGCAGTACTTC,TRBD2,TRBV4-1,once,TRBJ2-7